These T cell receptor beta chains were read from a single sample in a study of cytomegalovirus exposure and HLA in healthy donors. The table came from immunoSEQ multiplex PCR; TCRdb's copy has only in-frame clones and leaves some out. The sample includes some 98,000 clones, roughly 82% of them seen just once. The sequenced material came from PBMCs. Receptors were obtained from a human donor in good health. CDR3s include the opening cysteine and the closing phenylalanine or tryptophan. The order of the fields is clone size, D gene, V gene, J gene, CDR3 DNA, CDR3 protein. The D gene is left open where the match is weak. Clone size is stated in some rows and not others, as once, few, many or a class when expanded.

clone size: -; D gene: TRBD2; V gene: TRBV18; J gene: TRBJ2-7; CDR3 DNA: TGTGCCAGCTCGCGGACTAGCGGAACCTACGAGCAGTACTTC; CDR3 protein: CASSRTSGTYEQYF
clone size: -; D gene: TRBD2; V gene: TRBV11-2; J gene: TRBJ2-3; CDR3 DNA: TGTGCCAGCAGTTTAGAGGGACTAGACACAGATACGCAGTATTTT; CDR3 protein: CASSLEGLDTDTQYF
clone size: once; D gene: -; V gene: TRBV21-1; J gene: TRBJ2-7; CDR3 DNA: TGTGCCAGCAGCCCACGAGGTGAGGCAGGGCACTACCAAAGTTACTACGAGCAGTACTTC; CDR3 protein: CASSPRGEAGHYQSYYEQYF
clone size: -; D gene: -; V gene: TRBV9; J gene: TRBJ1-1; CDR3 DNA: TGTGCCAGCAGCCCTTTGGAGGCCGTCACTGAAGCTTTCTTT; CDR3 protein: CASSPLEAVTEAFF
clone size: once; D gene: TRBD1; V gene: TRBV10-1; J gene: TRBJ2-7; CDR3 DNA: TGCGCCAGCAGCGAGCGGACAGGCGCCTTCTCCTACGAGCAGTACTTC; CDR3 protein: CASSERTGAFSYEQYF
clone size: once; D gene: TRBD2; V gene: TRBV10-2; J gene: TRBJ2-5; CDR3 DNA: TGCGCCAGCAGTGAGGACACTAGCGGGGGTGAGACCCAGTACTTC; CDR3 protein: CASSEDTSGGETQYF
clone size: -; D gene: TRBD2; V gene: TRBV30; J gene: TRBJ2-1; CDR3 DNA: TGTGCCTGGAGTGTCAAGGGGGCTAGCGGGAATAGAGTGGGATTCTTC; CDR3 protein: CAWSVKGASGNRVGFF
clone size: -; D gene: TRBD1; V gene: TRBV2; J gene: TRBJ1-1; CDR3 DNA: TGTGCCAGCGGTAGACAGGGGGCGTTGGGTGAAGCTTTCTTT; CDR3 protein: CASGRQGALGEAFF
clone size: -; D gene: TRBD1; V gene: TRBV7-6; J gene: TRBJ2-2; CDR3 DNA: TGTGCCAGCAGCCAGGGACAGACGAACACCGGGGAGCTGTTTTTT; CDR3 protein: CASSQGQTNTGELFF
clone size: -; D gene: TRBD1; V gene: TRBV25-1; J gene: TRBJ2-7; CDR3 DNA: TGTGCCAGCAGTGCTCGCTCCACAGGGGGAGAGCAGTACTTC; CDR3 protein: CASSARSTGGEQYF
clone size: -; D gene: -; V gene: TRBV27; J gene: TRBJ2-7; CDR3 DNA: TGTGCCACCGGGGGGCGGATCTCCTACGAGCAGTACTTC; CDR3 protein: CATGGRISYEQYF
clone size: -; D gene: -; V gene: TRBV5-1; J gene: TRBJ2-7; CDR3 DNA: TGCGCCAGCAGCCCCACAAGTGGCGAGCAGTACTTC; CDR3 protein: CASSPTSGEQYF
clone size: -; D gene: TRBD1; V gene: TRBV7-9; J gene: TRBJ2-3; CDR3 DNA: TGTGCCAGCGAGGGGACAGGGTCACATACGCAGTATTTT; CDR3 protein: CASEGTGSHTQYF
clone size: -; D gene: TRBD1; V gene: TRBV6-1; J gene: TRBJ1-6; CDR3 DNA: TGTGCCAGCAGTGAAGCACAGGGGTACAATTCACCCCTCCACTTT; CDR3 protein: CASSEAQGYNSPLHF
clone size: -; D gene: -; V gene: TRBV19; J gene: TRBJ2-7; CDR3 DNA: TGTGCCAGTAGTGATCGGCCAGGGTCCGCCGACGAGCAGTACTTC; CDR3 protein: CASSDRPGSADEQYF
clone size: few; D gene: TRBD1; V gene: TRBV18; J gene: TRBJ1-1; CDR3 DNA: TGTGCCAGCTCACCATGGGACAGGGGTATGGGCACTGAAGCTTTCTTT; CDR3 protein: CASSPWDRGMGTEAFF
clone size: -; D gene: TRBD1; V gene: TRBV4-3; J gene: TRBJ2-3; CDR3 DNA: TGCGCCAGCAGCAGGGGGACAGTTACTAGCACAGATACGCAGTATTTT; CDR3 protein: CASSRGTVTSTDTQYF
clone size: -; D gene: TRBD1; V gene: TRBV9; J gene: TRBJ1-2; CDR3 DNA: TGTGCCAGCAGCTTTACAGGGGACTATGGCTACACCTTC; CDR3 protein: CASSFTGDYGYTF
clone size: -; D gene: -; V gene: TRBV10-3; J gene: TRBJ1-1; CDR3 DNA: TGTGCCACCGCCATTACGACCCCCACAGGGTCTGAAGCTTTCTTT; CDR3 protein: CATAITTPTGSEAFF
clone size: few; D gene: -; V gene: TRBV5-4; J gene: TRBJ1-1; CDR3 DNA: TGTGCCAGCAGCTTGCAGGGGCCCATGAACACTGAAGCTTTCTTT; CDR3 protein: CASSLQGPMNTEAFF